The clone carrying this T cell receptor (beta chain) occurred many times. This specimen belongs to a study of T cell repertoires in cytomegalovirus infection. Study details: CMV infection together with matching HLA type was indicated by public TCR beta signatures.

Each CDR3 protein is one row after TCRdb ran MiXCR on the reads. The sample holds some 77,000 distinct CDR3 sequences; roughly 3.7% are singletons and the top ten take approximately 4.3%. The CDR3 totals 12 residues. Looked up from germline, CDR1 is ENHRY and CDR2 is SYGVKD. The germline V and J ends were trimmed by 4 bases and 11 bases, with 14 bases remaining between them. The clonotype originates from a human donor in good health (CMV status not recorded). Some clones in this sample may be carry-over from other donors' samples. Sequenced material: PBMCs. This chain uses TRBV10-3 with TRBJ1-1; no reliable D call. DNA of the CDR3: TGTGCCATCAGTGGCCCAAGGCATGACGCTTTCTTT. Protein: CAISGPRHDAFF.